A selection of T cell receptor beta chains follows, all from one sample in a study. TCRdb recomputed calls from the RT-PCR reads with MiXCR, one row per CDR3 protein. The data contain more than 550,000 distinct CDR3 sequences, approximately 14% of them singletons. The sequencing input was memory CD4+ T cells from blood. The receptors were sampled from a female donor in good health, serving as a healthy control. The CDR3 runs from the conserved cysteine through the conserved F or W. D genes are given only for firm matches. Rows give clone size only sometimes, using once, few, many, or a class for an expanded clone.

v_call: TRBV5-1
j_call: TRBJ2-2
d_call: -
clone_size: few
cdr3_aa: CASSLGFGASFGELFF
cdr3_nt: TGCGCCAGCAGCTTGGGATTTGGTGCGAGTTTTGGGGAGCTGTTTTTT

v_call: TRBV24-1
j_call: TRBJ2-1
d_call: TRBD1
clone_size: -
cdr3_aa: CASGRQGANEQFF
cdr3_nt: TGTGCCTCCGGACGACAGGGGGCTAATGAGCAGTTCTTC

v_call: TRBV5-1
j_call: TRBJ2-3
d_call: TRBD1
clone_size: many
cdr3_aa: CASSLGTVTDTQYF
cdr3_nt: TGCGCCAGCAGCCTGGGGACAGTCACAGATACGCAGTATTTT

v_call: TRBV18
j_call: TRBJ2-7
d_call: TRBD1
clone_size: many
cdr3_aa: CASSLDRAVNEQYF
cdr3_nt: TGTGCCAGCTCCCTGGACAGGGCGGTCAACGAGCAGTACTTC

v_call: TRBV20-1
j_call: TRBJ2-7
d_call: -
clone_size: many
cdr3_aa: CSAGRDHKTYEQYF
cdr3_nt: TGCAGTGCTGGCCGGGACCACAAAACCTACGAGCAGTACTTC

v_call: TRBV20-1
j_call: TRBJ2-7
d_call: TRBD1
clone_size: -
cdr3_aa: CSAIDRGAYEQYF
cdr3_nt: TGCAGTGCTATAGACAGGGGAGCCTACGAGCAGTACTTC

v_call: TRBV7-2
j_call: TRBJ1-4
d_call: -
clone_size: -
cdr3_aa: CASSFEGRSEGKLFF
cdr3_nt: TGTGCCAGCAGCTTTGAAGGGCGCTCCGAGGGAAAACTGTTTTTT

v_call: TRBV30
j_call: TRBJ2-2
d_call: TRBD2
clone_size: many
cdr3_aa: CAWSVQSLATGELFF
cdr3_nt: TGTGCCTGGAGTGTCCAATCACTAGCGACCGGGGAGCTGTTTTTT

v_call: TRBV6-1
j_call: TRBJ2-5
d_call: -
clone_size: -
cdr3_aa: CASSEGGTSKETQYF
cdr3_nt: TGTGCCAGCAGTGAAGGCGGGACGAGTAAAGAGACCCAGTACTTC

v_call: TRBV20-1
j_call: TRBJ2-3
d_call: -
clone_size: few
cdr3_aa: CSARDPRTGTDTQYF
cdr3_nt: TGCAGTGCTAGAGATCCCCGGACAGGCACAGATACGCAGTATTTT

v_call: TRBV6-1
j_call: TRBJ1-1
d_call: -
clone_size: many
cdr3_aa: CASNRDSHTEAFF
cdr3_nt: TGTGCCAGCAACCGGGATAGCCACACTGAAGCTTTCTTT

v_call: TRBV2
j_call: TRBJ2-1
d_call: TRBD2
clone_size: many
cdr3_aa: CASRGTSGSMGEQFF
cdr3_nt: TGTGCCAGCAGGGGGACTAGCGGGAGCATGGGTGAGCAGTTCTTC

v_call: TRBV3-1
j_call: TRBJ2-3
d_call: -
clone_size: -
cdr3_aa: CASSQDSGSGRTDTQYF
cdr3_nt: TGTGCCAGCAGCCAAGACAGCGGAAGCGGACGCACAGATACGCAGTATTTT

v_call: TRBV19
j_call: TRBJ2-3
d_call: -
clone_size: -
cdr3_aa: CASSISVTTDTQYF
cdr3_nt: TGTGCCAGTAGTATCTCGGTAACCACAGATACGCAGTATTTT

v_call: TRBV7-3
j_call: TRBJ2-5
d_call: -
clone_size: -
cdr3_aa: CASSLYGVTETQYF
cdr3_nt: TGTGCCAGCAGCTTATACGGGGTTACGGAGACCCAGTACTTC

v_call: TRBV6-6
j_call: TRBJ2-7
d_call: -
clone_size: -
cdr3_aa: CASSKLSGLAHEQYF
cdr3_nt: TGTGCCAGCAGTAAGCTATCGGGACTTGCCCACGAGCAGTACTTC

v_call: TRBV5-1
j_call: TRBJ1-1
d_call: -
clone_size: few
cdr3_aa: CASSFEGKGTEAFF
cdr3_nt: TGCGCCAGCAGCTTTGAGGGGAAGGGCACTGAAGCTTTCTTT

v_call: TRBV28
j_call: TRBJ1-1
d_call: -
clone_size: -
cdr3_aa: CASNPQGLLNTEAFF
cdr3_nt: TGTGCCAGCAACCCTCAGGGGTTGTTGAACACTGAAGCTTTCTTT

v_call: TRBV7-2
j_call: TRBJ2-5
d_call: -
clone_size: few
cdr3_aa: CASSLIRVSGIAQETQYF
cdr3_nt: TGTGCCAGCAGCTTAATTCGGGTCTCGGGGATTGCACAAGAGACCCAGTACTTC

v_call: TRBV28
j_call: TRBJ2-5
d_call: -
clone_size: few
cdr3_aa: CASSSPPLPSKGYGEETQYF
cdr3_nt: TGTGCCAGCAGTTCCCCTCCCTTGCCCTCAAAAGGATACGGCGAAGAGACCCAGTACTTC

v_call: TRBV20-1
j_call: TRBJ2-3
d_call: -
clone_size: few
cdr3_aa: CSARDRLGGTQYF
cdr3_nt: TGCAGTGCTAGAGATCGACTAGGTGGTACGCAGTATTTT

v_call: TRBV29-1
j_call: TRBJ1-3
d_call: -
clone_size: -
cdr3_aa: CSARGDSGNTIYF
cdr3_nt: TGCAGCGCAAGAGGGGACTCTGGAAACACCATATATTTT

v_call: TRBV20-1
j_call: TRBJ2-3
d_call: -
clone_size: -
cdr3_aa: CSALWSDTQYF
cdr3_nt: TGCAGTGCCCTTTGGTCAGATACGCAGTATTTT

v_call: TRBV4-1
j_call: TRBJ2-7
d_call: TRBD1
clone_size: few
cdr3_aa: CASSHGQVRSYEQYF
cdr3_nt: TGCGCCAGCAGCCACGGACAGGTTCGCTCCTACGAGCAGTACTTC

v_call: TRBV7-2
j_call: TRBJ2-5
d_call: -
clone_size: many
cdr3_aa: CASSPPRGTVETQYF
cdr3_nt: TGTGCCAGCAGCCCTCCCAGGGGTACGGTTGAGACCCAGTACTTC

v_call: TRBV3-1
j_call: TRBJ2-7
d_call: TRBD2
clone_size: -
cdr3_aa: CASSQTSGKSYEQYF
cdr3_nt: TGTGCCAGCAGCCAGACTAGCGGGAAATCCTACGAGCAGTACTTC

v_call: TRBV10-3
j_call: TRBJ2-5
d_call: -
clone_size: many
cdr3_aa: CARTRGETQETQYF
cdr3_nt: TGTGCCAGGACCCGCGGCGAGACCCAAGAGACCCAGTACTTC

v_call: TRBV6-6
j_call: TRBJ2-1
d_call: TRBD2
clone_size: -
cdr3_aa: CASSYGGEHNEQFF
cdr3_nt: TGTGCCAGCAGTTACGGGGGGGAACACAATGAGCAGTTCTTC

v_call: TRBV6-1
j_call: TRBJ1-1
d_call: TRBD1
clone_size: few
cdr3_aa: CASSTRGTGNTEAFF
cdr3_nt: TGTGCCAGCAGCACAAGGGGGACAGGTAACACTGAAGCTTTCTTT

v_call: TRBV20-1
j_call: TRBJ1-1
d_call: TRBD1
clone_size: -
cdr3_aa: CSASFFQGASEAFF
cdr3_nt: TGCAGTGCATCATTTTTTCAGGGGGCTAGTGAAGCTTTCTTT

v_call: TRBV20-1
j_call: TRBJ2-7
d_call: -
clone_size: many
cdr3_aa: CSANNGGSYEQYF
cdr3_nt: TGCAGTGCCAATAATGGGGGCTCCTACGAGCAGTACTTC

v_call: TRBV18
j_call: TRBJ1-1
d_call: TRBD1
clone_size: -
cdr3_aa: CASSPLQGVAEAFF
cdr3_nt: TGTGCCAGCTCACCCCTACAGGGGGTCGCTGAAGCTTTCTTT

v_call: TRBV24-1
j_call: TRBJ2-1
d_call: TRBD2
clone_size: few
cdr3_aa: CATSDPRTSGRAGEQFF
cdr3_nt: TGTGCCACCAGTGATCCACGGACTAGCGGGAGGGCTGGTGAGCAGTTCTTC

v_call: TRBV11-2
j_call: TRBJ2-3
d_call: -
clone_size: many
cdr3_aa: CASSRDTTNTQYF
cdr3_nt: TGTGCCAGCAGCCGGGACACGACGAATACGCAGTATTTT

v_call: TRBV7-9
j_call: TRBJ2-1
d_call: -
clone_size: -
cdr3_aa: CASSPAVLGRGKNEQFF
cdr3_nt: TGTGCCAGCAGCCCGGCGGTTTTGGGGCGCGGTAAGAATGAGCAGTTCTTC

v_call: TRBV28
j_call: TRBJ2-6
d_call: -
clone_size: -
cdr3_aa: CALAAGSGANVLTF
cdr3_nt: TGTGCCCTTGCGGCAGGGTCTGGGGCCAACGTCCTGACTTTC

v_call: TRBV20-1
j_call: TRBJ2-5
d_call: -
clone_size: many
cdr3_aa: CSARDYQTQYF
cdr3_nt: TGCAGTGCTAGAGATTACCAGACCCAGTACTTC

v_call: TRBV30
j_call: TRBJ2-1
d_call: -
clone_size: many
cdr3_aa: CAWSYGGNEQFF
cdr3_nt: TGTGCCTGGAGTTATGGGGGTAATGAGCAGTTCTTC

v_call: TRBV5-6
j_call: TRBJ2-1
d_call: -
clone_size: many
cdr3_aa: CASSLQGYEQFF
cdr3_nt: TGTGCCAGCAGCTTACAGGGTTATGAGCAGTTCTTC

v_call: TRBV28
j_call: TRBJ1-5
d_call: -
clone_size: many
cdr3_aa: CASSSGRVNQPQHF
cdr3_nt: TGTGCCAGCTCCTCGGGAAGGGTCAATCAGCCCCAGCATTTT